These 18 T cell receptor beta chains share one sample of origin, sequenced in a study of blood T cell repertoires in COVID-19. The repertoire was sequenced with immunoSEQ multiplex PCR; TCRdb's copy has only in-frame clones and lacks some. Among 75,000 to 95,000 clones listed, 70% to 90% were seen once. The sequencing input was peripheral blood. These receptor sequences come from a man aged 50 to 60 with acute or convalescent COVID-19.

The chain employs TRBV7-9 and TRBJ1-4, with D possibly matching TRBD1 (5 bases). CDR3 length: 12 amino acids. Between the trimmed V and J ends, which lost 3 bases and 7 bases, there was a span of 6 bases. Germline V lookup: CDR1 SEHNR, CDR2 FQNEAQ (reference sequence). In DNA form, the CDR3 reads TGTGCCAGCAGCTTGACAGCTGAAAAACTGTTTTTT. Encoded protein: CASSLTAEKLFF.

The chain is built from TRBV11-2 and TRBJ2-7; 10 bases line up with TRBD2. Germline V gene data show CDR1 as SGHAT and CDR2 as FQNNGV. V was clipped by 5 bases and J by 5 bases; unmatched bases: 6. This CDR3 has 14 residues. The CDR3 here is CASSPASGRDEQYF. Written as DNA, the CDR3 is TGTGCCAGCAGCCCTGCTAGCGGGAGAGACGAGCAGTACTTC. Based on the CDR3 plus reference TRBV11-2 and TRBJ2-7, the full variable domain is EAGVAQSPRYKIIEKRQSVAFWCNPISGHATLYWYQQILGQGPKLLIQFQNNGVVDDSQLPKDRFSAERLKGVDSTLKIQPAKLEDSAVYLCASSPASGRDEQYFGPGTRLTVT.

The rearrangement joins TRBV19 to TRBJ2-3, with D possibly matching TRBD2 (5 bases). Trimming pared 3 bases from V and 5 bases from J, leaving 9 bases between. The CDR3 loop spans 13 amino acids. Germline CDR1 and CDR2: LNHDA and SQIVND (reference sequence). CDR3 sequence reads: CASSIREGDTQYF. The CDR3 DNA reads TGTGCCAGTAGTATCCGAGAGGGAGATACGCAGTATTTT.

V is TRBV29-1 and J is TRBJ1-1; possible D gene TRBD1, 6 bases. Germline V gives CDR1 SQVTM, CDR2 ANQGSEA. V lost 2 bases and J 11 bases, leaving 9 bases between the germline ends. CDR3 length equals 10 residues. Written as DNA, the CDR3 is TGCAGCGTTGAACAGGGGCGGGCTTTCTTT. Translated, it gives CSVEQGRAFF.

The gene calls are TRBV4-1 and TRBJ2-2; 12 bases agree with TRBD2. The CDR3 runs to 18 residues. The germline V gene encodes CDR1 MGHRA and CDR2 YSYEKL. The ends lost 1 base at V and 5 bases at J; junction bases unmatched: 8. The CDR3 spells CASSQGSGTSGPTGELFF. As DNA, the CDR3 is TGCGCCAGCAGCCAAGGTTCCGGGACTAGCGGGCCGACCGGGGAGCTGTTTTTT.

The rearrangement joins TRBV11-3 to TRBJ2-7, with D possibly matching TRBD1 (6 bases). This CDR3 is 12 amino acids long. Germline loops: CDR1 SGHNT, CDR2 YENEEA. V was shortened by 5 bases and J by 5 bases, with 10 bases between the two germline ends. The DNA of the CDR3 is TGTGCCAGCAGCAAACAGGGTGACGAGCAGTACTTC. As protein: CASSKQGDEQYF.

The CDR3: CASSQALGQGAQTQYF. The CDR3 DNA sequence: TGTGCCAGCAGCCAAGCCCTCGGACAGGGGGCTCAGACCCAGTACTTC. The chain couples TRBV4-2 to TRBJ2-5, with 11 positions matching TRBD1. This CDR3 has 16 residues. V gave up 1 base and J gave up 6 bases; unmatched junction bases: 7. The germline V gene encodes CDR1 LGHNA and CDR2 YNFKEQ.

Concerning this clone itself: Germline is not matched at one junction end, which may reflect a read error. This chain joins TRBV6-2 or TRBV6-3 and TRBJ2-7, with 10 bases fitting TRBD2. Germline V gives CDR1 MNHEY, CDR2 SVGEGT. CDR3 length: 15 residues. CDR3 sequence reads: CASSYSSGSLYEQYF. In DNA form, the CDR3 reads TGTGCCAGCAGCTACTCTAGCGGGAGCTTATACGAGCAGTACTTC.

The genes are TRBV5-1 and TRBJ2-7; 8 bases map to TRBD1. Germline V gives CDR1 SGHRS, CDR2 YFSETQ. The CDR3 loop spans 13 amino acids. V was pared by 5 bases and J by 1 base, with 2 bases of the junction left unmatched. The chain's CDR3 is CASRWTGSYEQYF. CDR3 DNA sequence: TGCGCCAGCAGATGGACAGGGTCCTACGAGCAGTACTTC.

The V call is TRBV7-2, the J call TRBJ1-4; maybe TRBD1 (5 bases). Germline V gene lookup returns CDR1 SGHTA and CDR2 FQGNSA. The CDR3 is 13 residues long. Trimming stripped 7 bases from V and 6 bases from J, with 12 bases between. Here the CDR3 DNA reads TGTGCCAGCACCCGGGGGGTAGATGAAAAACTGTTTTTT. As protein: CASTRGVDEKLFF. Full variable domain (remainder filled in from reference TRBV7-2 and TRBJ1-4): GAGVSQSPSNKVTEKGKDVELRCDPISGHTALYWYRQSLGQGLEFLIYFQGNSAPDKSGLPSDRFSAERTGGSVSTLTIQRTQQEDSAVYLCASTRGVDEKLFFGSGTQLSVL.

This clone was observed a few times. The V gene is TRBV7-2, the J gene TRBJ1-2; 9 nucleotides line up with TRBD1. Germline lookup yields CDR1 SGHTA and CDR2 FQGNSA. This CDR3 has 17 amino acids. The junction had 10 bases not matched to a gene; V was cut back by 5 bases and J by 0 bases. The DNA for the CDR3 is TGTGCCAGCAGCCCTATGACAGGGGGAGAAACTAACTATGGCTACACCTTC. It translates to CASSPMTGGETNYGYTF.

The chain combines TRBV7-8 with TRBJ2-4; no firm D call. This CDR3 has 17 amino acids. Trimming pared 5 bases from V and 2 bases from J, leaving 19 bases between. CDR1 is SGHVS, CDR2 FQNEAQ, per germline. CDR3 sequence reads: CASSPSGRHLTKNIQYF. CDR3 sequence (DNA): TGTGCCAGCAGCCCCTCCGGCAGGCATTTAACCAAAAACATTCAGTACTTC.

The chain joins TRBV12-3 or TRBV12-4 to TRBJ1-6; D ambiguous. The V end was cut by 7 bases, the J end by 10 bases, with 11 bases between. The CDR3 totals 12 residues. CDR3 amino acids: CASTSPGSPLHF. CDR3 in DNA: TGTGCCAGCACCTCGCCGGGGTCACCCCTCCACTTT.

CDR3 bases: TGTGCCAGCAGCCCTGCGGCCGAGCAGTACTTC. As protein: CASSPAAEQYF. The chain combines TRBV7-2 with TRBJ2-7, with unresolved D. CDR3 length: 11 residues. The V and J ends lost 5 bases and 6 bases respectively, with 8 bases between them. CDR1 and CDR2 (germline): SGHTA, FQGNSA.

The sample holds one count of this clone. This chain uses TRBV13 with TRBJ2-6; possible D gene TRBD1, 5 bases. Germline CDR1 PRHDT, CDR2 FYEKMQ (reference sequence). V was clipped by 5 bases and J by 0 bases, with 26 bases between them. CDR3 length equals 21 residues. This CDR3 is CASSPVGAEYFRPSGANVLTF. DNA for the CDR3: TGTGCCAGCAGCCCCGTTGGGGCTGAATACTTTCGGCCCTCTGGGGCCAACGTCCTGACTTTC.

The chain uses TRBV4-2 and TRBJ1-1; D is undetermined. Germline V gene lookup returns CDR1 LGHNA and CDR2 YNFKEQ. This CDR3 has 14 residues. V lost 3 bases and J lost 1, with 9 bases in between. The CDR3 coding sequence is TGTGCCAGCAGCCACGACCGCGGGAACACTGAAGCTTTCTTT. This gives the protein CASSHDRGNTEAFF.

V gene TRBV6-5 combines with J gene TRBJ2-7; the match to TRBD1 covers 7 bases. This CDR3 comprises 14 residues. Trimming took 8 bases from V and 2 from J; bases not matched to a gene: 9. Germline values: CDR1 MNHEY, CDR2 SVGAGI. Here the CDR3 DNA reads TGTGCCAGCCTAAGACAGGGTTCGACCTACGAGCAGTACTTC. It specifies CASLRQGSTYEQYF.

This CDR3 is CASSFGGAGLGEQYF. The CDR3 nucleotides are TGCGCCAGCAGCTTCGGGGGTGCTGGGTTAGGAGAGCAGTACTTC. The chain links TRBV5-1 to TRBJ2-7, with a possible D match to TRBD2 (6 bases). V was trimmed by 2 bases and J by 7 bases, leaving 19 bases between them. Germline V gives CDR1 SGHRS, CDR2 YFSETQ. There are 15 residues in the CDR3.